This TCR beta chain was captured in a study of blood T cell repertoires in COVID-19. The assay was immunoSEQ multiplex PCR, and TCRdb's table has in-frame clones only and misses some. The repertoire holds almost 100,000 clones, with approximately 86% as singletons. This CDR3 is 14 amino acids long. Trimming stripped 2 bases from V and 10 bases from J, with 15 bases between. Per germline, CDR1 KGHSH and CDR2 LQKENI. Sequencing input: peripheral blood. This sequence originates from a man over 45 with acute or convalescent COVID-19. The chain couples TRBV18 to TRBJ1-5, with D possibly being TRBD1 (6 bases). For the CDR3, the DNA is TGTGCCAGCTCACCAAACAAGGGGGAAGACCCCCAGCATTTT. Amino acids: CASSPNKGEDPQHF.